These 14 T cell receptor beta chains originate from one sample sequenced in a study of T-cell reconstitution after alpha-beta-depleted transplantation in children. Preparation of the TCRbeta library involved a method that used unique molecular identifiers. TCRdb re-called the PCR reads with MiXCR, one entry per CDR3 protein. The repertoire holds fewer than 200,000 distinct CDR3 sequences, with approximately 6.6% as singletons. The source was PBMCs from the stem cell graft donor, collected from the stem cell graft. The receptors stem from a human donor who donated a stem cell graft to a child with Wiskott-Aldrich syndrome.

This clonotype was counted many times. The chain uses TRBV5-6 and TRBJ2-7, with D tentatively TRBD1 (5 bases). V was pared by 0 bases and J by 6 bases, with 16 bases between. Per the germline V gene, CDR1 is SGHDT and CDR2 is YYEEEE. The CDR3 spans 15 residues. The CDR3 is CASSLVQGGDGEQYF. Here the CDR3 DNA reads TGTGCCAGCAGCTTGGTTCAGGGTGGAGATGGCGAGCAGTACTTC. Supplemented by reference TRBV5-6 and TRBJ2-7, the full variable domain reads DAGVTQSPTHLIKTRGQQVTLRCSPKSGHDTVSWYQQALGQGPQFIFQYYEEEERQRGNFPDRFSGHQFPNYSSELNVNALLLGDSALYLCASSLVQGGDGEQYFGPGTRLTVT.

There are many counts of this clonotype. This sequence joins TRBV6-5 and TRBJ2-4; 8 bases are a match to TRBD2. J lost 1 base, V lost 6 bases, and 8 bases had no gene match. The germline gives CDR1 MNHEY, CDR2 SVGAGI. The CDR3 loop spans 16 amino acids. The DNA of the CDR3 is TGTGCCAGCAGCAGCAAGCGGGAGTGGGCCAAAAACATTCAGTACTTC. This gives the protein CASSSKREWAKNIQYF.

This clonotype was seen a handful of times. This chain uses TRBV5-1 with TRBJ2-5; no clear D. The CDR3 runs to 14 residues. Germline V gene sequence: CDR1 SGHRS, CDR2 YFSETQ. Trimming shortened V by 0 bases and J by 5 bases, and 11 bases separated the two germline ends. CDR3 coding DNA: TGCGCCAGCAGCTTGGGTCGGGTTTGGGAGACCCAGTACTTC. This encodes CASSLGRVWETQYF.

The table lists this clonotype with many counts. The chain uses TRBV4-1 and TRBJ1-4, with a possible D match to TRBD1 (5 bases). V dropped 1 base and J dropped 5 bases, with 8 bases sitting between them. The germline V gene has CDR1 MGHRA and CDR2 YSYEKL. The CDR3 length is 14 residues. CDR3 sequence (DNA): TGCGCCAGCAGCCAAGGACAGCTAAATGAAAAACTGTTTTTT. As protein: CASSQGQLNEKLFF.

The V gene is TRBV3-1, the J gene TRBJ1-2; D gene unclear. The germline gives CDR1 LGHDT, CDR2 YNNKEL (reference sequence). CDR3 length: 13 residues. The germline V and J ends were trimmed by 0 bases and 1 base, with 3 bases remaining between them. This chain's CDR3 is CASSQEGNYGYTF. The CDR3 DNA reads as TGTGCCAGCAGCCAAGAGGGTAACTATGGCTACACCTTC.

In this sample, this clonotype turned up many times. The junction departs from the called germline gene at one end, perhaps through a read error. V and J are TRBV4-2 and TRBJ2-6; D gene ambiguous. CDR3 length: 17 residues. Looked up from germline, CDR1 is LGHNA and CDR2 is YNFKEQ. The CDR3 loop reads CASSEESRSSGANVLTF. CDR3 sequence (DNA): TGTGCCAGCAGCGAAGAGTCACGGTCCTCTGGGGCCAACGTCCTGACTTTC.

This clonotype was seen many times. The J gene is TRBJ2-7, the V gene TRBV12-3 or TRBV12-4, with TRBD1 identical over 7 bases. CDR3 length: 14 amino acids. Unmatched junction bases numbered 13, after V lost 8 bases and J lost 6 bases. Here the CDR3 DNA reads TGTGCCAGCCACACTACGGGACAGCCACCCGAGCAGTACTTC. This encodes CASHTTGQPPEQYF.

This clonotype was counted ten times or more. J is TRBJ2-3 and V is TRBV5-1; D may be TRBD1 or TRBD2 (6 bases each). Germline V CDR1 and CDR2: SGHRS, YFSETQ. The CDR3 is 22 residues long. V gave up 7 bases and J gave up 0 bases, with 36 bases separating them. CDR3 in amino acids: CASGSLGGAGDSSASSTDTQYF. Here the CDR3 DNA reads TGCGCCAGCGGTTCTTTAGGAGGGGCAGGGGATAGTTCGGCGTCGAGCACAGATACGCAGTATTTT.

This clonotype was observed at least ten times. The chain recombines TRBV27 with TRBJ2-7; D might be TRBD1 (6 bases). This CDR3 spans 13 amino acids. The V end lost 3 bases, the J end lost 2 bases, and 8 bases lay between the germline ends. From germline, CDR1 is MNHEY and CDR2 SMNVEV (reference sequence). The CDR3 here is CASSFTGPYEQYF. DNA for the CDR3: TGTGCCAGCAGTTTTACAGGGCCCTACGAGCAGTACTTC.

This clonotype was recorded many times. The rearrangement uses TRBV6-5 and TRBJ1-6; TRBD1 matches at 9 bases. V shed 0 bases, J shed 9 bases, and the junction held 0 bases outside the gene matches. The germline CDR1 and CDR2 sequences are MNHEY and SVGAGI. The CDR3 runs to 14 residues. DNA for the CDR3: TGTGCCAGCAGTTACTCGACAGGGGGTTCACCCCTCCACTTT. It translates to CASSYSTGGSPLHF.

This clonotype was counted at least ten times. This chain links TRBV20-1 with TRBJ2-5, with TRBD2 matching 8 bases. The trim removed 6 bases at V and 0 bases at J, leaving 3 bases unmatched. CDR1 is DFQATT and CDR2 is SNEGSKA in the germline V gene (reference sequence). The CDR3 has 13 amino acids. The CDR3 loop is CSAPSGYQETQYF. In DNA form, the CDR3 reads TGCAGTGCACCTAGCGGGTACCAAGAGACCCAGTACTTC.

In its sample, this clonotype was seen many times. The chain carries TRBV18 and TRBJ2-7, with TRBD1 as a possible D gene (6 bases). Trimming shortened V by 6 bases and J by 6 bases, and 18 bases separated the two germline ends. The CDR3 has 14 residues. Germline V CDR1 and CDR2: KGHSH, LQKENI. CDR3 sequence: CASSPDSSGSEQYF. CDR3 DNA: TGTGCCAGCTCTCCGGACAGCTCGGGGAGCGAGCAGTACTTC.

This clonotype has only a few counts. The genes are TRBV7-2 and TRBJ2-5; 11 nucleotides align to TRBD2. The CDR3 has 16 amino acids. The V gene end was trimmed by 4 bases and the J gene end by 5 bases; junction bases not matched to a gene: 9. Germline CDR1 is SGHTA and CDR2 is FQGNSA. In nucleotides, the CDR3 is TGTGCCAGCAGCTACCTGACTAGCGGGGTGGAGGAGACCCAGTACTTC. It encodes CASSYLTSGVEETQYF.

This clonotype occurred once. A much more abundant neighbour one base away suggests this may be a read error. This chain joins TRBV6-4 and TRBJ2-1, with D perhaps matching TRBD1 or TRBD2 (5 bases each). The CDR3 extends over 14 amino acids. Trimming stripped 3 bases from V and 6 bases from J, with 12 bases between. Germline CDR1 is MRHNA and CDR2 is SNTAGT. CDR3 DNA sequence: TGTGCCAGCAGTGAGAGGGGCGATCGCAATGAGCAGTTCTTC. This encodes CASSERGDRNEQFF.